This T cell receptor (beta chain) originates from a study of blood T cells in healthy people across ages. The second PCR ran roughly 7 to 12 cycles with a sample-barcoded 5' primer and J-beta primers. TCRdb itself ran the 5' RACE reads through MiXCR, one entry per CDR3 protein. The table shows 550,000 to 800,000 distinct CDR3 sequences, with around 21% occurring only once. There are a few counts of this clonotype. V was trimmed by 7 bases and J by 0 bases, leaving 8 bases between them. The CDR3 loop spans 13 amino acids. CDR1 KGHDR and CDR2 SFDVKD come from the germline V gene. The sequenced sample was blood. V and J are TRBV24-1 and TRBJ1-1; D gene ambiguous. The source is a man in his 70s in good health. CDR3 sequence (DNA): TGTGCCACCAGCGACGGTATGAACACTGAAGCTTTCTTT. Its protein product is CATSDGMNTEAFF.